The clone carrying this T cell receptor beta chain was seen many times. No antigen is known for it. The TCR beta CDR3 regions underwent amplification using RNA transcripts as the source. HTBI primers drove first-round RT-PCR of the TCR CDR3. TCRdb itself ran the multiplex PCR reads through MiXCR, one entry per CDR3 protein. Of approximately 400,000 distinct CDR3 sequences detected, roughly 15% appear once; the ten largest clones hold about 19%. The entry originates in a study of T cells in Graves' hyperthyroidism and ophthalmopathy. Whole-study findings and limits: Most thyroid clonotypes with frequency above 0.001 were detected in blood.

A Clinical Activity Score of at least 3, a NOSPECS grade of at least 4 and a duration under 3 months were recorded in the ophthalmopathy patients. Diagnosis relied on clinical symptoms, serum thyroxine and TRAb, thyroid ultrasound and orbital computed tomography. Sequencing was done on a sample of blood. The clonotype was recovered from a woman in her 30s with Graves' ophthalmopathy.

The CDR3 sequence: CASSERGTQETQYF. DNA for the CDR3: TGTGCCAGCTCTGAGCGGGGAACTCAAGAGACCCAGTACTTC. The chain is built from TRBV18 and TRBJ2-5, with 7 bases fitting TRBD2. This CDR3 is 14 amino acids long. From germline, CDR1 is KGHSH and CDR2 LQKENI. With 6 bases clipped from V and 2 bases from J, the junction kept 6 bases outside the gene matches.